The 10 T cell receptor beta chains in this list originate from one sample, sequenced in a study of beta chain features in type 1 diabetes (dated by TCRdb to 2016 to 2018). Library preparation employed the immunoSEQ multiplex PCR assay. All of the isolated RNA was reverse transcribed with the High Capacity cDNA Reverse Transcription Kit, so expressed TCRB transcripts were sequenced. TCRdb provides this immuneACCESS table in a form limited to in-frame rearrangements. Some clones are lacking; in checked studies, under half of them reflect an unresolved V gene, and why the rest are absent is not known. For this sample the table gives around 250,000 clones, of which about 23% were detected only once. The top ten clonotypes cover around 0.011% of the sample. Overall results and qualifications from the work: A moderate but significant shortening of TCRB CDR3 length was observed in type 1 diabetes patients in all four CD4+ subsets.

Their target antigens are unknown. The sample comprised naive CD4+ T cells from blood. Reading the label with the study, this specimen's cell subset or site is: true naive CD4+ T cells. These receptors all stem from a woman aged 30 to 39 with type 1 diabetes.

This clone was picked up a small number of times. The V and J genes are TRBV19 and TRBJ1-2, with TRBD1 matching over 12 bases. Germline V lookup: CDR1 LNHDA, CDR2 SQIVND (reference sequence). The V segment lost 6 bases and the J segment 8 bases; nucleotides outside the gene matches: 10. This CDR3 contains 15 residues. Here the CDR3 reads CASRRDRGPSYGYTF. The DNA for the CDR3 is TGTGCCAGTAGACGGGACAGGGGGCCGTCCTACGGCTACACCTTC.

This clone was counted between two and nine times. Other nucleotide sequences from this sample produce the same CDR3. The rearrangement uses TRBV29-1 and TRBJ2-7; no definite D call. The V gene lost 3 bases and the J gene lost 3 bases, with 9 bases spanning the gap. This CDR3 is built from 12 residues. Germline CDR1 SQVTM, CDR2 ANQGSEA. The CDR3 protein is CSVDGQNYEQYF. DNA of the CDR3: TGCAGCGTTGATGGGCAGAACTACGAGCAGTACTTC.

The chain has TRBV7-9 and TRBJ1-2; 9 nucleotides align to TRBD1. With 1 base clipped from V and 4 bases from J, the junction kept 16 bases outside the gene matches. The length of the CDR3 is 19 residues. The germline gives CDR1 SEHNR, CDR2 FQNEAQ (reference sequence). The CDR3 coding sequence is TGTGCCAGCAGCTTAGGCCCGGGACAGGGACGCATTCTGAGCTATGGCTACACCTTC. It yields the protein CASSLGPGQGRILSYGYTF.

This clone came up a few times. The gene calls are TRBV11-2 and TRBJ2-7, with 12 bases lining up with TRBD1. V trimming: 4 bases; J trimming: 2 bases; junction bases outside the gene matches: 6. Germline lookup yields CDR1 SGHAT and CDR2 FQNNGV. The CDR3 runs to 16 residues. The CDR3 is CASSYYRDRGPYEQYF. Here the CDR3 DNA reads TGTGCCAGCAGCTATTACCGGGACAGGGGGCCCTACGAGCAGTACTTC.

Comments on this clone: The identical CDR3 is also encoded by other nucleotide sequences in the sample. The CDR3 nucleotides read TGTGCCAGCAGCGTCGGGGGAGAGACCCAGTACTTC. Translated: CASSVGGETQYF. V gene TRBV9 combines with J gene TRBJ2-5; D is perhaps TRBD2 (6 bases). The CDR3 has 12 amino acids. Germline CDR1 is SGDLS and CDR2 is YYNGEE. The V end lost 2 bases, the J end lost 4 bases, and 6 bases lay between the germline ends.

In this sample, this clone turned up a few times. This chain joins TRBV28 and TRBJ2-3; D is possibly TRBD1 (5 bases). The CDR3 length is 15 residues. V lost 6 bases, J lost 3 bases, and 16 bases lay in between. Looked up from germline, CDR1 is MDHEN and CDR2 is SYDVKM. The CDR3, as DNA: TGTGCCAGCAGCCAACTCCCGGACATGACAGATACGCAGTATTTT. As protein: CASSQLPDMTDTQYF.

The chain is built from TRBV7-9 and TRBJ1-1; D not resolved. V lost 5 bases, J lost 0 bases, and 13 bases lay in between. There are 15 residues in the CDR3. Germline V gene sequence: CDR1 SEHNR, CDR2 FQNEAQ (reference sequence). The CDR3 region has the DNA TGTGCCAGCAGCCGTCGAGGCGGAATGAACACTGAAGCTTTCTTT. Translating gives CASSRRGGMNTEAFF.

This clone has more than one count but fewer than ten. This chain joins TRBV5-1 and TRBJ2-3; TRBD1 matches 9 bases. CDR1 is SGHRS and CDR2 is YFSETQ in the germline V gene. The length of the CDR3 is 15 residues. Losses at the gene ends were 1 base for V and 4 bases for J; bases not matched to a gene: 4. DNA of the CDR3: TGCGCCAGCAGCTTGTGGGACAGGGACGCAGATACGCAGTATTTT. Protein product: CASSLWDRDADTQYF.

This chain uses TRBV7-9 with TRBJ2-7; 9 bases match TRBD2. V lost 5 bases, J lost 6 bases, and 8 bases stayed unmatched. Per germline, CDR1 SEHNR and CDR2 FQNEAQ (reference sequence). The CDR3 is 14 amino acids. The CDR3 reads CASSLPGLAGEQYF. Written as DNA, the CDR3 is TGTGCCAGCAGCCTTCCGGGACTAGCAGGCGAGCAGTACTTC.

V gene TRBV5-1 combines with J gene TRBJ2-1, with a possible D match to TRBD1 (6 bases). The CDR3 length is 16 residues. Trimming removed 5 bases from V and 0 bases from J, with 15 bases in between. The germline V gene encodes CDR1 SGHRS and CDR2 YFSETQ. CDR3 residues: CASSRTGPSSYNEQFF. Here the CDR3 DNA reads TGCGCCAGCAGTCGTACAGGGCCGAGCTCCTACAATGAGCAGTTCTTC.